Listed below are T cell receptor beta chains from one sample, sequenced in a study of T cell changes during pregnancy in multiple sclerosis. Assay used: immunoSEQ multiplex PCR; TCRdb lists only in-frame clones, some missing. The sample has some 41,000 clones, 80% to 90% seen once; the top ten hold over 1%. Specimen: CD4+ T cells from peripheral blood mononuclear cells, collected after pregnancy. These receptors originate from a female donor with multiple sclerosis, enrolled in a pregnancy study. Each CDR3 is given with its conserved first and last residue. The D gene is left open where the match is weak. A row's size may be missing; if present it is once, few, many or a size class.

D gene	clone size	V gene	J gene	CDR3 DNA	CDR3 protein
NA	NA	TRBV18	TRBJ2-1	TGTGCCAGCTCACCACCGGGATCTGACAGGCTATACAATGAGCAGTTCTTC	CASSPPGSDRLYNEQFF
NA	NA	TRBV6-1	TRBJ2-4	TGTGCCAGCCGAATTAAACTAGCCAAAAACATTCAGTACTTC	CASRIKLAKNIQYF
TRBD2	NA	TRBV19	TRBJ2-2	TGTGCCAGTAGTTCAGCGGGAGGGCCGGGCGGGGAGCTGTTTTTT	CASSSAGGPGGELFF
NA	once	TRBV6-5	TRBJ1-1	TGTGCCAGCAGTCCACAAAGGAACACTGAAGCTTTCTTT	CASSPQRNTEAFF
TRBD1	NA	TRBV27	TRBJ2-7	TGTGCCACCGGGACAGAAGCCTACGAGCAGTACTTC	CATGTEAYEQYF
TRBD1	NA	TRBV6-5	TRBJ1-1	TGTGCCAGCAGAAGACAGGGGGCGGTTAGCACTGAAGCTTTCTTT	CASRRQGAVSTEAFF
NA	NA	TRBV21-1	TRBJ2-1	TGTGCCAGCAGCAAAGAAAGCGGGACCCACAATGAGCAGTTCTTC	CASSKESGTHNEQFF
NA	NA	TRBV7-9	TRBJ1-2	TGTGCCAGCAGCCCACAGGGTCGAGATGGCTACACCTTC	CASSPQGRDGYTF
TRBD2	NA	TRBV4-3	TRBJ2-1	TGCGCCAGCAGCCAAGCCCGACTAGCGGGAGGGCCCAATGAGCAGTTCTTC	CASSQARLAGGPNEQFF
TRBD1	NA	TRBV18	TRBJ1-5	TGTGCCAGCTCACCAACGGGACAGCCAAATCAGCCCCAGCATTTT	CASSPTGQPNQPQHF
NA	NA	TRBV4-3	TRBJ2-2	TGCGCCAGCAGGCGATTGCCGGGACTTGACACCGGGGAGCTGTTTTTT	CASRRLPGLDTGELFF
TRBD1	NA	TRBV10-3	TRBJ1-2	TGTGCCATCAGTTATCCGGGACAGAGTCTCTATGGCTACACCTTC	CAISYPGQSLYGYTF
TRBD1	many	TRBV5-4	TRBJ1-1	TGTGCCAGCAGCTTGGACGGGACAGTAAACACTGAAGCTTTCTTT	CASSLDGTVNTEAFF
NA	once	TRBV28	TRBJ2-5	TGTGCCAGCAGGCCGACTGGCCAAGAGACCCAGTACTTC	CASRPTGQETQYF
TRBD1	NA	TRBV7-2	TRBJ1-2	TGTGCCAGCAGCTTACGACCTCCAGGGGGCGTAAAGGGCTACACCTTC	CASSLRPPGGVKGYTF
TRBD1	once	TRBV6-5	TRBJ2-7	TGTGCCAGCAGTTACAGGGGACAGGGGGGGATCGAGCAGTACTTC	CASSYRGQGGIEQYF
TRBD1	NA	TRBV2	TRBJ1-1	TGTGCCAGCAGTGAGGAGTACAGGGGTGGTTCTGAAGCTTTCTTT	CASSEEYRGGSEAFF
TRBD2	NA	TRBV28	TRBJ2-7	TGTGCCACCAGGCGGCTAGCGGGAGGGGGTGAGCAGTACTTC	CATRRLAGGGEQYF
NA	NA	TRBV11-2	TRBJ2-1	TGTGCCAGCAGCTTAATTTTGGTTCGGAGATACTCGGCCTACAATGAGCAGTTCTTC	CASSLILVRRYSAYNEQFF
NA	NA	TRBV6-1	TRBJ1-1	TGTGCCAGCAGTTCTAAGCAGGGGCTGAACACTGAAGCTTTCTTT	CASSSKQGLNTEAFF
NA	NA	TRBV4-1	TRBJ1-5	TGCGCCAGCAGCCAATGGGCCAGGGATCAGCCCCAGCATTTT	CASSQWARDQPQHF
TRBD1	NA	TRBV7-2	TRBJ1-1	TGTGCCAGCAGCGGCGGACAGGGCCAAACCACTGAAGCTTTCTTT	CASSGGQGQTTEAFF
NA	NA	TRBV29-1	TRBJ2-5	TGCAGCGTTGAGAAACAGGCGATGGAGACCCAGTACTTC	CSVEKQAMETQYF
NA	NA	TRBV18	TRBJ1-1	TGTGCCAGCTCACAACGGGGGGAGAACACTGAAGCTTTCTTT	CASSQRGENTEAFF
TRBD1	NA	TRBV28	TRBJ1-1	TGTGCCAGCAGTCTTTTACAGGGGGCTAGAACTGAAGCTTTCTTT	CASSLLQGARTEAFF
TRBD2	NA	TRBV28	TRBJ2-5	TGTGCCAGCAGCTCGGGGAGCGGGAGGTGGGAGACCCAGTACTTC	CASSSGSGRWETQYF
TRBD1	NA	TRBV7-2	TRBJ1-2	TGTGCCAGCAGCTTAGGGGACAGGGGGCTCGTAAGGGGTGGCTACACCTTC	CASSLGDRGLVRGGYTF
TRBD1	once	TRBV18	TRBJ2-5	TGTGCCAGCTCACCCCGGGACAGGGATTTAGGGACCCAGTACTTC	CASSPRDRDLGTQYF
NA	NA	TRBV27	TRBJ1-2	TGTGCCAGCAGTTCCTACAGGGACGCCTATGGCTACACCTTC	CASSSYRDAYGYTF
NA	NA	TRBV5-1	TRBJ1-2	TGCGCCAGCAGCCCCACGGAGAGGCTCTATGGCTACACCTTC	CASSPTERLYGYTF
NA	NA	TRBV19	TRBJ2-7	TGTGCCAGTAGTCAGGGAGGCGGTTCCTACGAGCAGTACTTC	CASSQGGGSYEQYF
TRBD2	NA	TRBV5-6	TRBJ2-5	TGTGCCAGCAGCTTGGGGACTAGCGGGAGTGGAGAGACCCAGTACTTC	CASSLGTSGSGETQYF
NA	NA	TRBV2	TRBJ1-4	TGTGCCAGCAGTGAAGCGCTTCGGGGGGAAAAACTGTTTTTT	CASSEALRGEKLFF
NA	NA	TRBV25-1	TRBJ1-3	TGTGCCAGCAGTGGCCAGGGGACGGGGTATGGAAACACCATATATTTT	CASSGQGTGYGNTIYF
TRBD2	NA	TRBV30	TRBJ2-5	TGTGCCTGGAGTCTAACGGGAGGGCCCTTACAAGAGACCCAGTACTTC	CAWSLTGGPLQETQYF
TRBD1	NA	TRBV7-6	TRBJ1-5	TGTGCCAGCAGCCCCGGACAGGGCCCCAATCAGCCCCAGCATTTT	CASSPGQGPNQPQHF
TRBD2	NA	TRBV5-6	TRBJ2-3	TGTGCCAGCAGCTCCGGGGGGGGGCCTGGAGATACGCAGTATTTT	CASSSGGGPGDTQYF
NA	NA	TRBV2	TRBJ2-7	TGTGCCAGCAGTGAAGCGCTCGAGCGTACCTACGAGCAGTACTTC	CASSEALERTYEQYF
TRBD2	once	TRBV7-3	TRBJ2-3	TGTGCCAGCAGCTTAAACATGCCGGGACTAGCGGGAGGGCAGGAAGATACGCAGTATTTT	CASSLNMPGLAGGQEDTQYF
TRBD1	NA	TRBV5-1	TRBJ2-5	TGCGCCAGCAGCTTGGGACAGGGAGAGACCCAGTACTTC	CASSLGQGETQYF
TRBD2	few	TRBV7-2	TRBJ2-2	TGTGCCAGCAGCCATACTGCGGGACTAGCGGGAAACACCGGGGAGCTGTTTTTT	CASSHTAGLAGNTGELFF
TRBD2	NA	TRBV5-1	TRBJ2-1	TGCGCCAGCAGCTTGGAAGGGACTAGCAAATACAATGAGCAGTTCTTC	CASSLEGTSKYNEQFF
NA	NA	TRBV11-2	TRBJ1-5	TGTGCCAGCAGCCACGACATAGGCAATCAGCCCCAGCATTTT	CASSHDIGNQPQHF
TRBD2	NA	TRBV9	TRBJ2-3	TGTGCCAGCAGCCCCGGGACTAGCGGGAGGCCCTGGACCCATACGCAGTATTTT	CASSPGTSGRPWTHTQYF
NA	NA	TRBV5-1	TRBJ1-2	TGCGCCAGCAGCTTGGAAGCGACTGGAACTTTTAACTATGGCTACACCTTC	CASSLEATGTFNYGYTF
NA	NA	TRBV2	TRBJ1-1	TGTGCCAGCACCGGAGGGAGGGTTTTTGTCATGAACACTGAAGCTTTCTTT	CASTGGRVFVMNTEAFF
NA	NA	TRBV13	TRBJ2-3	TGTGCCAGCAGCAGACCTAGCGCCTCTAGCACAGATACGCAGTATTTT	CASSRPSASSTDTQYF
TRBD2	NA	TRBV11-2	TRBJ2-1	TGTGCCAGCAGCCCAGCTAGCGGAAATAACTACAATGAGCAGTTCTTC	CASSPASGNNYNEQFF
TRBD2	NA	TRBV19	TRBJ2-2	TGTGCCAGTAGTATAGGACCGTTAGGAGCGGGAGGACTGAACACCGGGGAGCTGTTTTTT	CASSIGPLGAGGLNTGELFF
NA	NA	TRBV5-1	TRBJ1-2	TGCGCCAGCTCCCCAAAAAGTGGACAGACTAACTATGGCTACACCTTC	CASSPKSGQTNYGYTF
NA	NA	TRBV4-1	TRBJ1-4	TGCGCCAGCAGCCAAGATCTCTTAGAGGAAAAACTGTTTTTT	CASSQDLLEEKLFF
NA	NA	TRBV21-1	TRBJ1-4	TGTGCCAGCAGCAAAGGGGGCCCTAATGAAAAACTGTTTTTT	CASSKGGPNEKLFF
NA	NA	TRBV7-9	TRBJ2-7	TGTGCCAGCCGGAGAGCGGGCAGCTCCTACGAGCAGTACTTC	CASRRAGSSYEQYF
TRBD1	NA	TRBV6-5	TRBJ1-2	TGTGCCAGCAGGGGAGACAGGGAGTCAAACTATGGCTACACCTTC	CASRGDRESNYGYTF
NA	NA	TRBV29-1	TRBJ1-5	TGCAGCGTTCTTGACAGTGGCAATCAGCCCCAGCATTTT	CSVLDSGNQPQHF
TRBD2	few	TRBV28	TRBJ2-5	TGTGCCAGCAGCCCCGGACTAGCGGGAGAAGAGACCCAGTACTTC	CASSPGLAGEETQYF
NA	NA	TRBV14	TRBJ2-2	TGTGCCAGCAGAGTTACAGGGTCGGGAAACACCGGGGAGCTGTTTTTT	CASRVTGSGNTGELFF
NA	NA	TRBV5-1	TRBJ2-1	TGCGCCAGCAGCTCCCCCCTTTACAATGAGCAGTTCTTC	CASSSPLYNEQFF
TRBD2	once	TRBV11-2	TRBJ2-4	TGTGCCAGCAGCCCCACGGAGGGTAGCGGGAGAAACATTCAGTACTTC	CASSPTEGSGRNIQYF
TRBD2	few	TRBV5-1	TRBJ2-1	TGCGCCAGCAGCCCCCCTAGCGGGAGGGCCAATGAGCAGTTCTTC	CASSPPSGRANEQFF